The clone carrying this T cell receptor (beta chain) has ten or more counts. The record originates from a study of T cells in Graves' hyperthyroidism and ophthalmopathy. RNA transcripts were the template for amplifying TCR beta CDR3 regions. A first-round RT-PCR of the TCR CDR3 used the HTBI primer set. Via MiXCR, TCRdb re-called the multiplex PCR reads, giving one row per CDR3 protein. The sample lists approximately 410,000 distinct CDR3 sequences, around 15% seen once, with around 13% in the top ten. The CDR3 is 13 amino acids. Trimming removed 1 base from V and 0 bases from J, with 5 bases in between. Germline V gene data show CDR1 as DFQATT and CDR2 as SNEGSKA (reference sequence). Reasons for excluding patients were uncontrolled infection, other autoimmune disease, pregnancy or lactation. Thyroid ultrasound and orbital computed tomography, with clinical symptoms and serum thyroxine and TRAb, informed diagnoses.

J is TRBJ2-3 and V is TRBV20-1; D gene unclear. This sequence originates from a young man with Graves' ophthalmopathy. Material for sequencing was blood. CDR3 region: CSARVRSTDTQYF. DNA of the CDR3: TGCAGTGCTAGAGTAAGGAGCACAGATACGCAGTATTTT.